This TCR beta chain is drawn from a study of blood T cells in healthy people across ages. Study context: Every two T cells gave about one barcoded beta molecule via template switching.

Together with a sample-barcoded 5' primer, a J-beta primer mix was included in a second PCR lasting roughly 7 to 11 cycles. MiXCR, applied by TCRdb to the 5' RACE reads, yields one record per CDR3 protein. The sample has about 670,000 distinct CDR3 sequences; 35% to 50% are singletons. Findings of the study overall: Not knowing donor CMV status may have confounded expanded clonotype changes. The diversity estimates, figures obtained from one million T cells, were considered underestimates.

On this clonotype itself: Antigen specificity is unknown.

CDR1 and CDR2 (germline): MDHEN, SYDVKM. The CDR3 extends over 14 amino acids. The V gene lost 5 bases and the J gene lost 3 bases, with 14 bases spanning the gap. The chain joins TRBV28 to TRBJ2-7; a weak D match, TRBD2 (6 bases). Input material: blood. The TCR comes from a man at least 80 years old in good health. CDR3 DNA: TGTGCCAGCAGTCCGACTAGTTTGGTCTACGAGCAGTACTTC. Its translation: CASSPTSLVYEQYF.